A selection of T cell receptor beta chains follows, all from one sample in a study of T cell responses to AZD1222 COVID-19 vaccine. Data came from immunoSEQ multiplex PCR; TCRdb stores just in-frame clones and leaves some out. The data hold 75,000 to 85,000 clones, with roughly nine tenths observed a single time. The sample consisted of peripheral blood, taken on day 0 of AZD1222 vaccination. All receptors derive from an adult in good health. CDR3s include the opening cysteine and the closing phenylalanine or tryptophan. The D gene is left open where the match is weak. Size values are once, few and many counts, or a class for expanded clones, and some rows have none.

j_call d_call clone_size v_call cdr3_aa cdr3_nt
TRBJ2-1 TRBD1 . TRBV2 CASRESQGAYEQFF TGTGCCAGCAGGGAGTCTCAGGGGGCGTATGAGCAGTTCTTC
TRBJ1-2 TRBD1 . TRBV11-2 CASSASTGDGYGYTF TGTGCCAGCAGCGCATCGACAGGGGACGGCTATGGCTACACCTTC
TRBJ1-5 . . TRBV7-8 CASSLVGQTNQPQHF TGTGCCAGCAGCTTAGTGGGACAAACTAATCAGCCCCAGCATTTT
TRBJ1-3 . . TRBV6-5 CASSPAGGRGNTIYF TGTGCCAGCAGCCCAGCCGGGGGCCGAGGAAACACCATATATTTT
TRBJ1-2 . . TRBV13 CASQGTRNGGYTF TGTGCCAGCCAAGGAACGAGGAATGGTGGCTACACCTTC
TRBJ2-3 . . TRBV11-3 CASSSTGSADTQYF TGTGCCAGCAGCTCGACAGGTTCGGCCGATACGCAGTATTTT
TRBJ2-5 . . TRBV7-3 CASSPRQFGETQYF TGTGCCAGCAGCCCCCGACAGTTCGGAGAGACCCAGTACTTC
TRBJ2-7 . . TRBV5-4 CASSATGLRLYEQYF TGTGCCAGCAGCGCCACAGGGCTGAGACTCTACGAGCAGTACTTC
TRBJ2-7 . . TRBV3-1/TRBV3-2 CASSQGRDYEQYF TGTGCCAGCAGCCAAGGACGGGACTACGAGCAGTACTTC
TRBJ1-4 TRBD1 . TRBV10-3 CAISDTGATNEKLFF TGTGCCATCAGTGATACAGGGGCGACTAATGAAAAACTGTTTTTT
TRBJ1-1 . few TRBV9 CASTPGPNTEAFF TGTGCCAGCACCCCAGGGCCGAACACTGAAGCTTTCTTT
TRBJ2-7 . . TRBV5-1 CASSLDGYEQYF TGCGCCAGCAGCTTGGACGGATACGAGCAGTACTTC
TRBJ1-3 . . TRBV28 CASRGEEGRNTIYF TGTGCCAGCAGGGGGGAGGAGGGTCGAAACACCATATATTTT
TRBJ1-5 . . TRBV24-1 CATSDRTGLQPQHF TGTGCCACCAGTGATAGGACGGGACTTCAGCCCCAGCATTTT
TRBJ1-1 . . TRBV6-1 CASSAAQTGTPTEAFF TGTGCCAGCAGTGCCGCCCAAACCGGGACACCGACTGAAGCTTTCTTT
TRBJ1-2 TRBD1 once TRBV25-1 CASTPTGDYGYTF TGTGCCAGCACCCCCACAGGGGACTATGGCTACACCTTC
TRBJ2-3 TRBD2 . TRBV24-1 CATSDLTSGQADTQYF TGTGCCACCAGTGATCTGACTAGCGGCCAGGCAGATACGCAGTATTTT
TRBJ2-3 . . TRBV7-8 CASRHPPWLDSTDTQYF TGTGCCAGCAGACACCCCCCGTGGCTAGACTCCACAGATACGCAGTATTTT
TRBJ2-7 TRBD1 once TRBV3-1/TRBV3-2 CASSRKQGATYEQYF TGTGCCAGCAGCCGTAAACAGGGGGCCACCTACGAGCAGTACTTC
TRBJ1-3 . . TRBV12-3/TRBV12-4 CASRSRNTIYF TGTGCCAGCCGTAGTCGAAACACCATATATTTT
TRBJ1-5 . . TRBV5-5 CASSFGNQPQHF TGTGCCAGCAGCTTCGGCAATCAGCCCCAGCATTTT
TRBJ2-3 . . TRBV19 CASSIGTRTDTQYF TGTGCCAGTAGTATAGGCACTCGCACAGATACGCAGTATTTT
TRBJ2-7 TRBD2 . TRBV6-5 CASSKLAGGFHEQYF TGTGCCAGCAGTAAGCTAGCGGGAGGCTTCCACGAGCAGTACTTC
TRBJ2-3 TRBD1 . TRBV7-3 CASSLNRGGTDTQYF TGTGCCAGCAGCTTAAACAGGGGAGGCACAGATACGCAGTATTTT
TRBJ1-5 . . TRBV10-3 CAISESWRADMQPQHF TGTGCCATCAGTGAGTCGTGGAGGGCGGACATGCAGCCCCAGCATTTT
TRBJ2-1 . . TRBV6-1 CASSEMSGDNEQFF TGTGCCAGCAGTGAGATGTCAGGGGATAATGAGCAGTTCTTC
TRBJ1-4 . . TRBV30 CAYRTPSLGFNEKLFF TGTGCCTACAGGACTCCCTCTCTCGGGTTTAATGAAAAACTGTTTTTT
TRBJ1-1 . . TRBV10-3 CAISARGNTEAFF TGTGCCATCAGTGCTCGGGGAAACACTGAAGCTTTCTTT
TRBJ1-2 TRBD1 . TRBV7-9 CASSARQGGDYGYTF TGTGCCAGCAGCGCCCGACAGGGAGGCGACTATGGCTACACCTTC
TRBJ1-2 . . TRBV6-1 CASSEWILALQPNGYTF TGTGCCAGCAGTGAATGGATTTTAGCTCTTCAACCCAATGGCTACACCTTC
TRBJ2-7 TRBD2 . TRBV7-9 CASSRRRGVYEQYF TGTGCCAGCAGCCGCCGCCGGGGGGTCTACGAGCAGTACTTC
TRBJ1-4 . . TRBV12-5 CASGLNEKLFF TGTGCTAGTGGTTTGAATGAAAAACTGTTTTTT
TRBJ1-2 . . TRBV30 CAWSGQIGYGYTF TGTGCCTGGAGTGGACAGATCGGCTATGGCTACACCTTC
TRBJ2-3 . . TRBV4-1 CASSQDSRGGYTDTQYF TGCGCCAGCAGCCAAGATAGTAGGGGGGGGTACACAGATACGCAGTATTTT
TRBJ1-1 . . TRBV4-2 CASTNGGSNLLDEAFF TGTGCCAGCACCAACGGGGGTTCAAATCTTTTGGATGAAGCTTTCTTT
TRBJ1-2 TRBD1 . TRBV6-2/TRBV6-3 CASSNPPQDRGPGYTF TGTGCCAGCAGTAACCCCCCCCAGGACAGGGGCCCTGGCTACACCTTC
TRBJ1-6 TRBD1 . TRBV11-2 CASSLVAQGNSPLHF TGTGCCAGCAGCTTAGTGGCACAGGGGAATTCACCCCTCCACTTT
TRBJ1-3 . . TRBV12-3/TRBV12-4 CASSLIPFQTIYF TGTGCCAGCAGTTTAATCCCTTTTCAGACCATATATTTT
TRBJ2-1 TRBD2 . TRBV11-3 CASSWPTSGKNEQFF TGTGCCAGCAGCTGGCCGACTAGCGGGAAGAATGAGCAGTTCTTC
TRBJ1-5 . . TRBV28 CASRRGGDQPQHF TGTGCCAGCAGAAGGGGAGGGGATCAGCCCCAGCATTTT